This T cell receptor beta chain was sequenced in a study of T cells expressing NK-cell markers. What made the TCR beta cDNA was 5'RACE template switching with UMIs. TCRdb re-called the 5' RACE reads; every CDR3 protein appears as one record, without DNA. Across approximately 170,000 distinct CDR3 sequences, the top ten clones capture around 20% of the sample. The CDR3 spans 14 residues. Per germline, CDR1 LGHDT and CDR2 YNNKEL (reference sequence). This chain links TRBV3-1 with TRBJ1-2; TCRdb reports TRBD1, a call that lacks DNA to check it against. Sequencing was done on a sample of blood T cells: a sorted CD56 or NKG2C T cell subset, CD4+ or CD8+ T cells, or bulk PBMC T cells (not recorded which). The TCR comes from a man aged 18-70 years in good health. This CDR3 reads CASSQGRNYYGYTF.